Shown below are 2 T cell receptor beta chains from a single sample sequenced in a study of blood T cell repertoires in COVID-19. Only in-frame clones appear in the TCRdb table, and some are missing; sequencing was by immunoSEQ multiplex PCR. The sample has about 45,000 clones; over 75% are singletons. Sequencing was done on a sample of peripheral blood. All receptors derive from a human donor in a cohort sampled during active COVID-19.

Written as DNA, the CDR3 is TGTGCCAGCAGCTCAGGGACAGGGTCGTACAATGAGCAGTTCTTC. This gives the protein CASSSGTGSYNEQFF. V usage is TRBV7-6 and J usage is TRBJ2-1; TRBD1 aligns across 9 bases. The CDR3 sequence is 15 residues long. V was pared by 4 bases and J by 4 bases, with 5 bases of the junction left unmatched. The germline V gene encodes CDR1 SGHVS and CDR2 FNYEAQ.

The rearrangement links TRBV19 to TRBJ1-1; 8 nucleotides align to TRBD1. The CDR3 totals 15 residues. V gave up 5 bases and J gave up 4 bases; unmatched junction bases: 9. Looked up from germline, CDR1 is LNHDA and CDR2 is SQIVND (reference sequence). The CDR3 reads CASSSQDRAVTEAFF. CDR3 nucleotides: TGTGCCAGTAGTTCCCAGGACAGGGCGGTCACTGAAGCTTTCTTT.